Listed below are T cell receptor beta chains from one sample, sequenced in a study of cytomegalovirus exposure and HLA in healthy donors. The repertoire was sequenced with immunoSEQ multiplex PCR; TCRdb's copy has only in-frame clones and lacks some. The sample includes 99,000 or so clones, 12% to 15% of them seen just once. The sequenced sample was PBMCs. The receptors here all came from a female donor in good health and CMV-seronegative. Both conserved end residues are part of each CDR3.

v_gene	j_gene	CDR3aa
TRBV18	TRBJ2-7	CASSPNPSSYEQYF
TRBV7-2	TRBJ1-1	CASSLARGFRVREWTEAFF
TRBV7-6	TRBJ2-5	CASSTRLRGRQETQYF
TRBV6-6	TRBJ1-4	CASSPDTPANEKLFF
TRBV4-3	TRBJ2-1	CASSQGIRDSGGNEQFF
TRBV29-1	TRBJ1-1	CSAGFRMSTEAFF
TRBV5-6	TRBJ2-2	CASSFIAGELFF
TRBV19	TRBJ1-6	CASSYGDRGNSPLHF
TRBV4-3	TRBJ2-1	CASSQGLGLATPEEQFF
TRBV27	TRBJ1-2	CASSLGAWGTGGHGYTF
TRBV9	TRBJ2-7	CASSGQGSPEQYF